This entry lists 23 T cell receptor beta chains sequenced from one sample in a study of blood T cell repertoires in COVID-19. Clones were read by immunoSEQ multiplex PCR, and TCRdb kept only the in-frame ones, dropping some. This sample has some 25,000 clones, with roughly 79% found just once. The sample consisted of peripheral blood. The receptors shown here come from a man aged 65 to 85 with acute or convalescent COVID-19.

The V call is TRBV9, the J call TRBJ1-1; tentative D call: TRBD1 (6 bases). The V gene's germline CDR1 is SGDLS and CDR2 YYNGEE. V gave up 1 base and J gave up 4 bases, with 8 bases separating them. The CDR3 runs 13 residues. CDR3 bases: TGTGCCAGCAGCGTAAGGGGGTTCACTGAAGCTTTCTTT. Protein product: CASSVRGFTEAFF. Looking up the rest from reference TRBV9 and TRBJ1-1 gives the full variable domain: DSGVTQTPKHLITATGQRVTLRCSPRSGDLSVYWYQQSLDQGLQFLIQYYNGEERAKGNILERFSAQQFPDLHSELNLSSLELGDSALYFCASSVRGFTEAFFGQGTRLTVV.

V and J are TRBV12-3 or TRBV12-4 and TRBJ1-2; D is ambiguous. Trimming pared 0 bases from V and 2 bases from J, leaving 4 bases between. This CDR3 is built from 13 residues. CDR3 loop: CASSLAENYGYTF. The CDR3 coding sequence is TGTGCCAGCAGTTTAGCAGAGAACTATGGCTACACCTTC.

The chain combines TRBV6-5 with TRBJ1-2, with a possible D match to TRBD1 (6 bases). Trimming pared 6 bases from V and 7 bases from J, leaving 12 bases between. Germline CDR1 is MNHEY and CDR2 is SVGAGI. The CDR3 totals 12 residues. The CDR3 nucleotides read TGTGCCAGCAGCACGACAGGCTTTGGCTACACCTTC. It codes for CASSTTGFGYTF.

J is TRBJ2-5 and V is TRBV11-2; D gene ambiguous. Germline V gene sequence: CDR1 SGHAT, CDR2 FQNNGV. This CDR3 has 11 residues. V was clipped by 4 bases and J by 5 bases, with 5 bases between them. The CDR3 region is CASSSGETQYF. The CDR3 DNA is TGTGCCAGCAGCTCCGGGGAGACCCAGTACTTC.

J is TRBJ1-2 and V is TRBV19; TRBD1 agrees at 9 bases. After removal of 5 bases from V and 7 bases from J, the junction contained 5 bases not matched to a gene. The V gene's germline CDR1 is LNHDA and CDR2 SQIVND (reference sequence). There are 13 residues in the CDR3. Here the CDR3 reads CASSLQGAIGYTF. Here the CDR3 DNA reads TGTGCCAGTAGTCTACAGGGGGCAATTGGCTACACCTTC.

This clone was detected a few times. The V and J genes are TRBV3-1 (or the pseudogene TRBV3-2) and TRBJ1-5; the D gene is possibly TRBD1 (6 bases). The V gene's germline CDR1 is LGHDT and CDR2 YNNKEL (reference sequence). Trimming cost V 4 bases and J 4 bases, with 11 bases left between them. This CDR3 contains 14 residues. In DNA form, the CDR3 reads TGTGCCAGCAGCCCGCGAACAGGGAATCAGCCCCAGCATTTT. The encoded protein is CASSPRTGNQPQHF.

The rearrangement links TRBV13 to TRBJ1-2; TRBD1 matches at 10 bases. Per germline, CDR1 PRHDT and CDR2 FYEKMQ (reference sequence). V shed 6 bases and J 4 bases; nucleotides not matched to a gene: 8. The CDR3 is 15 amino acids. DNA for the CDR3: TGTGCCAGCAGTTTGTCCGGGACAGGGGCCTATGGCTACACCTTC. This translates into CASSLSGTGAYGYTF.

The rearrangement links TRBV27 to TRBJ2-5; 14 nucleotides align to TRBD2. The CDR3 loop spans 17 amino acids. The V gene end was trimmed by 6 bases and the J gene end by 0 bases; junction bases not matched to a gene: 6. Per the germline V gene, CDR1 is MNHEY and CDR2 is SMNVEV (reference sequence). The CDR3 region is CASSRTSGGSYQETQYF. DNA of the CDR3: TGTGCCAGCAGCAGGACTAGCGGGGGGTCCTACCAAGAGACCCAGTACTTC.

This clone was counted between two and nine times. CDR3 nucleotide sequence: TGTGCCAGCAGTGAGGGGACAGGGGGATATCAGCCCCAGCATTTT. Encoded protein: CASSEGTGGYQPQHF. The V gene is TRBV2, the J gene TRBJ1-5; 11 bases align to TRBD1. CDR3 length: 15 residues. CDR1 is SNHLY and CDR2 is FYNNEI in the germline V gene. V lost 3 bases and J lost 5; bases outside the gene matches: 3.

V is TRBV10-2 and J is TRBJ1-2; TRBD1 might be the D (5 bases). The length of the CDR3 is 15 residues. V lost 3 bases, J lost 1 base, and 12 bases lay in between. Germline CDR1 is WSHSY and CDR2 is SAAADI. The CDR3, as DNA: TGCGCCAGCAGTGATGCGGGGCTGGGTAACTATGGCTACACCTTC. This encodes CASSDAGLGNYGYTF.

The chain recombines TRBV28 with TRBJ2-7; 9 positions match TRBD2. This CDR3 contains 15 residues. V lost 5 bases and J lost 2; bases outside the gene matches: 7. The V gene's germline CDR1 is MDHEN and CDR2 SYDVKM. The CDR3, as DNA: TGTGCCAGCAGTCCGCGGGGGGGGGCAACCTACGAGCAGTACTTC. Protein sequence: CASSPRGGATYEQYF.

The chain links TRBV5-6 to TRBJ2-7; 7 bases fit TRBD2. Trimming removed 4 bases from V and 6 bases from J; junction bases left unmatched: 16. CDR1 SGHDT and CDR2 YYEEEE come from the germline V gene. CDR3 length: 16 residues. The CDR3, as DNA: TGTGCCAGCAGCCCCCTCTGGGAGGGGCGCACCCCCGAGCAGTACTTC. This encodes CASSPLWEGRTPEQYF.

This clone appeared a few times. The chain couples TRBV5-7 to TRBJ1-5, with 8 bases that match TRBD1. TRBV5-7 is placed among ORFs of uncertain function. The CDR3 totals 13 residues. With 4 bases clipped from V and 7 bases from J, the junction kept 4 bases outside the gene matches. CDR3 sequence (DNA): TGTGCCAGCAGCCGCCGGGACAGGCAGCCCCAGCATTTT. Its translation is CASSRRDRQPQHF.

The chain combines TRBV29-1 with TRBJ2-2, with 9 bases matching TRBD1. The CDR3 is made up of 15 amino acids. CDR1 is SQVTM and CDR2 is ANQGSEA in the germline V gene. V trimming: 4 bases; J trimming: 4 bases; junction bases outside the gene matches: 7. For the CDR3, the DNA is TGCAGCGTTGGGGGGGACAGGGTGAGCACCGGGGAGCTGTTTTTT. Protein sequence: CSVGGDRVSTGELFF.

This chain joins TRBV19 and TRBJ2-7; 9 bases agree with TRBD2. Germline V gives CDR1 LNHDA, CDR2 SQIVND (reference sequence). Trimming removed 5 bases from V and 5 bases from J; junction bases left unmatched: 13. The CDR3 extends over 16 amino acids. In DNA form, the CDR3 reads TGTGCCAGTAGTTTCCGGGGTGGGACTAGCTATGACGAGCAGTACTTC. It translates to CASSFRGGTSYDEQYF.

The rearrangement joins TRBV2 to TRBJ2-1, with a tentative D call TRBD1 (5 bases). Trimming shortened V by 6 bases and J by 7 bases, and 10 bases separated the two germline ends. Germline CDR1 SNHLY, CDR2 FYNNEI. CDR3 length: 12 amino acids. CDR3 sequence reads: CASSEQANEQFF. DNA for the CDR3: TGTGCCAGCAGCGAACAGGCAAATGAGCAGTTCTTC.

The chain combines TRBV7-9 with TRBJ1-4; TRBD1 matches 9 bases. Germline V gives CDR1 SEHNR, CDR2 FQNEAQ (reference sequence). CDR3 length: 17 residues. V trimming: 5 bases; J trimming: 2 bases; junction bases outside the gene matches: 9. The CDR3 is CASSSGQGIFTNEKLFF. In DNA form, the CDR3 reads TGTGCCAGCAGCAGCGGACAGGGGATATTCACTAATGAAAAACTGTTTTTT.

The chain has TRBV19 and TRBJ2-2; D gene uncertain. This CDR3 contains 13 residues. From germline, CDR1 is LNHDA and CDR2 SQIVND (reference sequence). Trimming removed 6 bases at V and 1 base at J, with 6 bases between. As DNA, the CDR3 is TGTGCCAGTAGGGCTCAGAACACCGGGGAGCTGTTTTTT. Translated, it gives CASRAQNTGELFF.

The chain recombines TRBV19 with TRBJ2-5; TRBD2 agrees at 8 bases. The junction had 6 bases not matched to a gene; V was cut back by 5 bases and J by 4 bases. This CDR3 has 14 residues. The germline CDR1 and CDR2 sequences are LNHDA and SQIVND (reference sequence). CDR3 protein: CASSAAGGGETQYF. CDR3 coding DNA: TGTGCCAGTAGTGCCGCCGGGGGGGGAGAGACCCAGTACTTC. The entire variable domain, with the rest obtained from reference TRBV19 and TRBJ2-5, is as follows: DGGITQSPKYLFRKEGQNVTLSCEQNLNHDAMYWYRQDPGQGLRLIYYSQIVNDFQKGDIAEGYSVSREKKESFPLTVTSAQKNPTAFYLCASSAAGGGETQYFGPGTRLLVL.

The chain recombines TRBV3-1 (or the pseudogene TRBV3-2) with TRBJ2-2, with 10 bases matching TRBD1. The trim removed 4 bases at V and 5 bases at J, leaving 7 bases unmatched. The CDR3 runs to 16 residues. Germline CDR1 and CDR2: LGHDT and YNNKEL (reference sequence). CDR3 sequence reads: CASSPAGQGLTGELFF. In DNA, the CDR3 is TGTGCCAGCAGCCCCGCGGGACAGGGGTTAACCGGGGAGCTGTTTTTT.

CDR3 sequence reads: CASSLFGRAGETQYF. The CDR3 DNA reads as TGTGCCAGCAGCTTGTTCGGGAGGGCGGGGGAGACCCAGTACTTC. The genes are TRBV7-2 and TRBJ2-5, with TRBD2 identical over 8 bases. The CDR3 is made up of 15 amino acids. The germline V gene encodes CDR1 SGHTA and CDR2 FQGNSA. The V gene end was trimmed by 3 bases and the J gene end by 5 bases; junction bases not matched to a gene: 8.

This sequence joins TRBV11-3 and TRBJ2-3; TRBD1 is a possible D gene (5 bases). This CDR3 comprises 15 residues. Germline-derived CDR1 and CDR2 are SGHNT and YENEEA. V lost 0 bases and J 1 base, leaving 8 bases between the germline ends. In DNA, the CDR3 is TGTGCCAGCAGCTTAGATCAACAGGGCACAGATACGCAGTATTTT. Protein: CASSLDQQGTDTQYF.

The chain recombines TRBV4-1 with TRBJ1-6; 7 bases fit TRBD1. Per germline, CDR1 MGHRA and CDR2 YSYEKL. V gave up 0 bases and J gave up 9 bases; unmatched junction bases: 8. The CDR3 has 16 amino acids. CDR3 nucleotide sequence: TGCGCCAGCAGCCAAGATGAAGGCAGGGGGAGTTCACCCCTCCACTTT. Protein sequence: CASSQDEGRGSSPLHF.